This TCR beta chain emerged from a study of human CD8 memory T cell subsets (dated by TCRdb to 2018 to 2020). At the level of the whole study: The clonal relationships among stem-like (TSTEM), progenitor exhausted-like (TPEX) and effector memory CD8+ T cell subsets were assessed by comparing the TCRbeta repertoires of these subsets. Six donors each provided TSTEM, TPEX and effector memory subsets, and TCRbeta repertoires were obtained from all six. Broad study findings and their caveats: Only TCRbeta chains were sequenced, and the repertoire comparisons were based on a handful of donors and tested using paired t-tests with Bonferroni correction. The stem-like TSTEM and TPEX subsets each shared clonotypes with effector memory cells, but the TSTEM and TPEX repertoires had minimal overlap with each other, suggesting distinct antigen spectra. Similarly high normalized Shannon-Wiener diversity was shown by TSTEM and TPEX subsets, whereas comparatively lower diversity was seen in effector memory subsets. Based on Chao1 estimates, TSTEM subsets appeared to have greater repertoire diversity than TPEX subsets, which could potentially reflect a broader range of specificities.

Counted from cysteine to phenylalanine, this CDR3 has 15 amino acids. This entry has no DNA. CDR1 and CDR2, per the germline V gene (reference sequence), are DFQATT and SNEGSKA. Notes on this clonotype: No cognate antigen has been identified for it.

CCR7+ PD-1- TIGIT- cells were classified as stem-like memory CD8+ T cells (TSTEM). Peripheral blood mononuclear cells were isolated from healthy donor buffy coats by density gradient separation. Negative magnetic separation using EasySep or MojoSort CD8+ T cell isolation kits was how the study enriched total CD8+ T cells. An RNeasy Mini Kit was used to extract total RNA from duplicate vials of approximately 140,000 sorted CD8+ T cells per subset. The PBMCs were used fresh or after being cryopreserved in fetal bovine serum with around 10% DMSO. Fluorescence-activated cell sorting on a FACSAria III was used to sort CD8+ T cell subsets to purity. TCRdb lists the instrument as NextSeq 550. A Human TCR Profiling Kit was used to prepare UMI-labeled 5' RACE TCRbeta libraries. Every TCRbeta library was prepared in parallel, with the same number of PCR cycles used for all of the libraries. For the original study's pipeline: Each TCRbeta library contained between roughly 2,900 and 18,000 functional CDR3beta clonotypes. UMI extraction and consensus assembly used MIGEC 1.2.9, requiring at least three reads per UMI. MiXCR 3.0.3 was used to extract in-frame CDR3beta repertoires. After each sample was downsampled to 42,000 randomly selected UMIs, diversity metrics were computed in VDJtools 1.2.1. For the top 3,000 clones of each sample pair, the repertoire overlap metrics D, R and F2 were calculated in VDJtools. TCRdb reprocessed the reads, reporting each CDR3 protein sequence once and no DNA. None of the V and J calls come from the authors' own analysis; TCRdb made them. The table held for this sample gives 6,500 to 7,000 distinct CDR3 sequences. The top ten clonotypes cover 22% of the sample.

The rearrangement joined TRBV20-1 to TRBJ2-1; TCRdb gives TRBD2 as the D gene, but with no DNA this cannot be confirmed. Sample: CD8+ stem-like memory T cells (TSCM and TCM) sorted from PBMCs. The cell subset or site label, read with the paper, signifies: stem-like memory CD8 T cells (TSTEM), CCR7+ PD-1- TIGIT-. The receptor comes from a human donor in good health. The CDR3 sequence is CSARELDPGGNEQFF.